This T cell receptor (beta chain) was sequenced during a study of blood T cells in healthy people across ages. At the level of the study: T cells yielded about one barcoded beta molecule per two cells through template switching. Findings of the study overall: Total diversity from one million sequenced T cells was likely underestimated. Unknown donor CMV status possibly confounded expanded clonotype changes.

To note about this clonotype: Its antigen remains unidentified. One end of the junction is discordant with germline, which a read error may explain.

PCR was performed a second time for about 6 to 12 cycles using a sample-barcoded 5' primer and a J-beta primer mix. TCRdb independently ran MiXCR on the 5' RACE reads; one entry per CDR3 protein. The sample holds some 1.8 million distinct CDR3 sequences; approximately 39% are singletons and the top ten take 23%. The people who gave samples were healthy Caucasians from Russia, aged roughly 6 to 95. Germline V gives CDR1 MDHEN, CDR2 SYDVKM. The length of the CDR3 is 12 residues. The sample comprised blood. This clonotype was obtained from a human donor in good health. This chain joins TRBV28 and TRBJ1-1; 7 bases map to TRBD1. This chain's CDR3 is CASMEGAAEVFF. CDR3 bases: TGTGCCAGCATGGAGGGGGCGGCTGAAGTTTTCTTT.